This T cell receptor beta chain comes out of a study of technical replicates of blood from a few donors. Sequencing used immunoSEQ multiplex PCR; TCRdb keeps in-frame clones, though not all of them. The sample includes more than 90,000 clones, around 95% of them seen just once. The CDR3 consists of 11 residues. CDR1 GTSNPN and CDR2 SVGIG come from the germline V gene (reference sequence). The sample taken for sequencing was T cells isolated from PBMCs. The chain joins TRBV30 to TRBJ1-1, with D unresolved. The clonotype comes from a human donor in good health. The chain's CDR3 is CCQAPNTEAFF. The CDR3 DNA follows: TGTTGCCAGGCTCCCAACACTGAAGCTTTCTTT.